The 24 T cell receptor beta chains given below trace back to one sample, sequenced in a study of cytomegalovirus exposure and HLA in healthy donors. Amplification used 60 Vbeta primers and 13 Jbeta primers. Here immunoSEQ multiplex PCR was the method, and the copy in TCRdb shows in-frame clones only, minus some. The profile shows about 89,000 clones, 9.4% of them singletons. Material for sequencing was PBMCs. These receptors came from a man between 50 and 59 years old in good health and CMV-seropositive.

A remark on this clone: Other DNA sequences within the sample encode an identical CDR3. This chain connects TRBV29-1 to TRBJ2-3; weak D call: TRBD2 (5 bases). The V and J ends lost 2 bases and 1 base respectively, with 7 bases between them. CDR1 and CDR2 (germline): SQVTM, ANQGSEA. The CDR3 is 13 amino acids. CDR3 residues: CSVERGGTDTQYF. Written as DNA, the CDR3 is TGCAGCGTTGAACGGGGTGGCACAGATACGCAGTATTTT.

The chain couples TRBV28 to TRBJ1-2; D is unclear. The V gene lost 3 bases and the J gene lost 1 base, with 6 bases spanning the gap. Germline assignment: CDR1 MDHEN and CDR2 SYDVKM. The CDR3 length is 13 residues. The CDR3 is CASSFYSNYGYTF. The CDR3 DNA is TGTGCCAGCAGTTTCTATAGTAACTATGGCTACACCTTC.

The rearrangement joins TRBV28 to TRBJ2-2, with 8 bases identical to TRBD1. CDR3 length equals 14 residues. V was pared by 11 bases and J by 2 bases, with 7 bases of the junction left unmatched. Germline CDR1 and CDR2: MDHEN and SYDVKM. This CDR3 is CAVLDRDNTGELFF. CDR3 bases: TGTGCCGTTTTGGACAGGGATAACACCGGGGAGCTGTTTTTT.

The V gene is TRBV2, the J gene TRBJ2-1; 12 bases map to TRBD1. The CDR3 length is 17 residues. V gave up 5 bases and J gave up 9 bases; unmatched junction bases: 14. CDR1 is SNHLY, CDR2 FYNNEI, per germline. CDR3 protein: CASSISRDRGLRGEQFF. In DNA, the CDR3 is TGTGCCAGCAGTATTAGCCGGGACAGGGGGCTCCGGGGTGAGCAGTTCTTC.

The chain carries TRBV5-5 and TRBJ1-5; no clear D gene. The CDR3 has 14 residues. V gave up 3 bases and J gave up 2 bases, with 9 bases separating them. Looked up from germline, CDR1 is SGHKS and CDR2 is YYEKEE (reference sequence). CDR3 coding DNA: TGTGCCAGCAGCTCTACCGGGGGCAATCAGCCCCAGCATTTT. Translation gives CASSSTGGNQPQHF.

This clone came up a few times. The chain recombines TRBV5-4 with TRBJ1-2, with D possibly matching TRBD1 (6 bases). V dropped 1 base and J dropped 2 bases, with 9 bases sitting between them. The CDR3 runs to 14 residues. Germline V gives CDR1 SGHNT, CDR2 YYREEE (reference sequence). CDR3 sequence: CASSLKGGNYGYTF. CDR3 nucleotides: TGTGCCAGCAGCTTGAAAGGGGGAAACTATGGCTACACCTTC. Filled out from reference TRBV5-4 and TRBJ1-2, the complete variable domain reads ETGVTQSPTHLIKTRGQQVTLRCSSQSGHNTVSWYQQALGQGPQFIFQYYREEENGRGNFPPRFSGLQFPNYSSELNVNALELDDSALYLCASSLKGGNYGYTFGSGTRLTVV.

The genes are TRBV7-9 and TRBJ1-5, with TRBD1 identical over 9 bases. This CDR3 comprises 14 residues. V was clipped by 5 bases and J by 5 bases; unmatched bases: 4. Germline CDR1 SEHNR, CDR2 FQNEAQ (reference sequence). DNA for the CDR3: TGTGCCAGCAGCCCGACAGGGGGAGATCAGCCCCAGCATTTT. Protein sequence: CASSPTGGDQPQHF.

In its sample, this clone was seen a few times. The rearrangement uses TRBV5-5 and TRBJ1-4; TRBD1 might be the D (5 bases). CDR1 is SGHKS, CDR2 YYEKEE, per germline (reference sequence). The V and J ends lost 4 bases and 4 bases respectively, with 11 bases between them. The CDR3 is 14 residues long. Written as DNA, the CDR3 is TGTGCCAGCAGCCACGACAGTTATAATGAAAAACTGTTTTTT. Translated, it gives CASSHDSYNEKLFF.

The J gene is TRBJ2-1, the V gene TRBV5-1; 14 nucleotides agree with TRBD2. This CDR3 is built from 17 residues. V was clipped by 3 bases and J by 5 bases; unmatched bases: 7. CDR1 is SGHRS and CDR2 is YFSETQ in the germline V gene. CDR3 in DNA: TGCGCCAGCAGCTACGGAAGACTAGCGGGAGGGAACAATGAGCAGTTCTTC. Protein: CASSYGRLAGGNNEQFF.

This chain links TRBV5-1 with TRBJ2-5, with 8 bases aligning to TRBD1. The CDR3 consists of 16 residues. J was trimmed by 4 bases and V by 0 bases; bases with no gene match: 8. Germline CDR1 is SGHRS and CDR2 is YFSETQ. The CDR3 spells CASSLEGRGRTETQYF. CDR3 bases: TGCGCCAGCAGCTTGGAGGGCAGGGGGCGGACAGAGACCCAGTACTTC.

This clone was found many times. V gene TRBV27 combines with J gene TRBJ2-3; D perhaps matches TRBD1 (5 bases). Germline V CDR1 and CDR2: MNHEY, SMNVEV (reference sequence). This CDR3 spans 17 amino acids. V was trimmed by 2 bases and J by 2 bases, leaving 17 bases between them. Written as DNA, the CDR3 is TGTGCCAGCAGTTTAAGCCAGGGCTTGTCCGTCACAGATACGCAGTATTTT. Residues: CASSLSQGLSVTDTQYF.

This clone was counted only a few times. The J gene is TRBJ2-7, the V gene TRBV5-1; TRBD2 matches 10 bases. In germline, CDR1 is SGHRS, CDR2 YFSETQ. J lost 4 bases, V lost 0 bases, and 7 bases had no gene match. The CDR3 sequence is 16 residues long. The CDR3 region has the DNA TGCGCCAGCAGCTTGGCCGGGGCTAGCGGGAGTTACGAGCAGTACTTC. Translated, it gives CASSLAGASGSYEQYF.

V is TRBV28 and J is TRBJ1-5; no firm D call. Germline V gives CDR1 MDHEN, CDR2 SYDVKM. Between the trimmed V and J ends, which lost 2 bases and 2 bases, there was a span of 10 bases. This CDR3 has 15 residues. CDR3 residues: CASSLAVRGNQPQHF. The CDR3 nucleotides are TGTGCCAGCAGTTTAGCGGTGAGAGGCAATCAGCCCCAGCATTTT.

The chain has TRBV5-4 and TRBJ2-2, with TRBD1 as a possible D gene (6 bases). V lost 5 bases to trimming and J lost 5 bases, with 10 bases between them. CDR1 SGHNT and CDR2 YYREEE come from the germline V gene (reference sequence). The CDR3 loop spans 13 amino acids. The CDR3 nucleotides read TGTGCCAGCAGTTACGACAGGACCGGGGAGCTGTTTTTT. As protein: CASSYDRTGELFF.

This chain links TRBV9 with TRBJ2-7; TRBD1 aligns across 8 bases. With V trimmed by 0 bases and J by 2 bases, 1 base remained unmatched. Germline CDR1 SGDLS, CDR2 YYNGEE. The CDR3 loop spans 14 amino acids. CDR3 sequence (DNA): TGTGCCAGCAGCGTAGGGGACAGGCCCTACGAGCAGTACTTC. Protein: CASSVGDRPYEQYF.

This rearrangement joins TRBV7-9 to TRBJ1-2; D is uncertain. The ends were cut back, 1 base at V and 0 bases at J, with 3 bases in the middle. This CDR3 contains 13 residues. The germline gives CDR1 SEHNR, CDR2 FQNEAQ (reference sequence). CDR3 loop: CASSLGANYGYTF. The CDR3 coding sequence is TGTGCCAGCAGCTTAGGAGCTAACTATGGCTACACCTTC.

The chain employs TRBV10-3 and TRBJ2-7, with D unclear. Germline CDR1 ENHRY, CDR2 SYGVKD. The CDR3 has 15 amino acids. V dropped 4 bases and J dropped 4 bases, with 17 bases sitting between them. The CDR3 protein is CAISGGLGKRYEQYF. The CDR3 bases are TGTGCCATCAGTGGTGGCCTTGGAAAGAGGTACGAGCAGTACTTC.

The gene calls are TRBV18 and TRBJ1-3, with D perhaps TRBD1 (5 bases). The CDR3 is made up of 16 amino acids. Germline lookup yields CDR1 KGHSH and CDR2 LQKENI. The germline V and J ends were trimmed by 2 bases and 0 bases, with 11 bases remaining between them. This CDR3 is CASSPGAAVSGNTIYF. The CDR3 nucleotides read TGTGCCAGCTCACCAGGGGCCGCCGTCTCTGGAAACACCATATATTTT.

J is TRBJ2-1 and V is TRBV6-6; D is perhaps TRBD1 (5 bases). Germline V gene data show CDR1 as MNHNY and CDR2 as SVGAGI (reference sequence). V was cut by 5 bases and J by 7 bases, with 15 bases left in between. The CDR3 consists of 14 residues. The CDR3 loop is CASSKQTDGNEQFF. In DNA form, the CDR3 reads TGTGCCAGCAGTAAACAGACAGACGGGAATGAGCAGTTCTTC.

The rearrangement links TRBV5-6 to TRBJ2-7; 10 nucleotides align to TRBD2. Germline trimming cut 4 bases from V and 5 bases from J; bases unmatched to any gene: 6. CDR1 SGHDT and CDR2 YYEEEE come from the germline V gene. The CDR3 covers 14 residues. CDR3 protein: CASSPLAGRHEQYF. The CDR3 nucleotides read TGTGCCAGCAGCCCACTAGCGGGACGCCACGAGCAGTACTTC. Variable domain in full (rest from reference TRBV5-6 and TRBJ2-7): DAGVTQSPTHLIKTRGQQVTLRCSPKSGHDTVSWYQQALGQGPQFIFQYYEEEERQRGNFPDRFSGHQFPNYSSELNVNALLLGDSALYLCASSPLAGRHEQYFGPGTRLTVT.

This clone was detected a few times. The chain employs TRBV7-9 and TRBJ1-6; perhaps TRBD1 as D (5 bases). The ends were cut back, 5 bases at V and 7 bases at J, with 18 bases in the middle. Germline V gene sequence: CDR1 SEHNR, CDR2 FQNEAQ (reference sequence). The length of the CDR3 is 16 residues. The DNA for the CDR3 is TGTGCCAGCAGCCAGCGTCTTGGGGCCCTAAATTCACCCCTCCACTTT. This translates into CASSQRLGALNSPLHF.

This clone has more than one count but fewer than ten. The rearrangement links TRBV7-3 to TRBJ2-3; 8 bases map to TRBD2. The CDR3 extends over 16 amino acids. The germline gives CDR1 SGHTA, CDR2 FQGTGA. V gave up 5 bases and J gave up 4 bases; unmatched junction bases: 11. CDR3 coding DNA: TGTGCCAGCAGCCCTTTCCGGACTAGCTCTGCAGATACGCAGTATTTT. As protein: CASSPFRTSSADTQYF.

A few counts support this clone. CDR3 region: CASSPRGQSYANTGELFF. The CDR3 DNA sequence: TGTGCCAGCTCACCACGGGGACAGAGCTACGCGAACACCGGGGAGCTGTTTTTT. The chain has TRBV18 and TRBJ2-2; TRBD1 agrees at 7 bases. The CDR3 consists of 18 residues. Germline V lookup: CDR1 KGHSH, CDR2 LQKENI. The V and J ends lost 1 base and 0 bases, in that order; junction bases with no gene match: 8.

The chain uses TRBV19 and TRBJ2-1; D ambiguous. The CDR3 extends over 14 amino acids. CDR1 is LNHDA and CDR2 is SQIVND in the germline V gene (reference sequence). V was cut by 3 bases and J by 5 bases, with 11 bases left in between. CDR3 bases: TGTGCCAGTAGTATTAAGACTTCCAACAATGAGCAGTTCTTC. It codes for CASSIKTSNNEQFF.